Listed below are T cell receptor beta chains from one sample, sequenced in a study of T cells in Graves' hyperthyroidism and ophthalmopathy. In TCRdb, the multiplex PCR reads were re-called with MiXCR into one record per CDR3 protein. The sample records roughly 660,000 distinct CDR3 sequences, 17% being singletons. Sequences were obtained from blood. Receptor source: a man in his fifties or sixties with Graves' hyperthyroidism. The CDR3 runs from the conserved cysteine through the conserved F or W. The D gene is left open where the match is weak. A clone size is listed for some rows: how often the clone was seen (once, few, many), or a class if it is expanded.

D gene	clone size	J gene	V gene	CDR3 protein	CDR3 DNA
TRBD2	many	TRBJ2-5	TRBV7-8	CASGAIIRGLAGEETQYF	TGTGCCAGCGGGGCTATTATCCGAGGACTAGCGGGAGAAGAGACCCAGTACTTC
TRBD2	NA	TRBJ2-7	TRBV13	CASRPGLALGYEQYF	TGTGCCAGCAGACCGGGACTAGCTCTAGGCTACGAGCAGTACTTC
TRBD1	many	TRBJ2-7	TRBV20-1	CSARDPGQGSYEQYF	TGCAGTGCTAGAGATCCGGGACAGGGCTCCTACGAGCAGTACTTC
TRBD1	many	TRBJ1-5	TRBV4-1	CASSQDPTGDQPQHF	TGCGCCAGCAGCCAAGACCCGACAGGGGATCAGCCCCAGCATTTT
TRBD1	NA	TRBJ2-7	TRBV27	CASSLQGANNEQYF	TGTGCCAGCAGCTTACAGGGGGCTAACAACGAGCAGTACTTC
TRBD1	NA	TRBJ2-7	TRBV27	CASRDRDRAHEQYF	TGTGCCAGTAGGGACCGGGACAGGGCGCACGAGCAGTACTTC
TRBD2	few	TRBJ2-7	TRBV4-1	CASSHRTSGNPYEQYF	TGCGCCAGCAGCCATCGTACTAGCGGGAATCCCTACGAGCAGTACTTC
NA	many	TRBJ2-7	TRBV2	CASSELASYEQYF	TGTGCCAGCAGTGAACTGGCTAGCTACGAGCAGTACTTC
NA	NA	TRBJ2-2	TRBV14	CASSHLGPVNTGELFF	TGTGCCAGCAGCCATCTGGGGCCGGTTAACACCGGGGAGCTGTTTTTT
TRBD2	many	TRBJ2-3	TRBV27	CASSQRESHSDTQYF	TGTGCCAGCTCTCAGCGGGAGTCACACTCAGATACGCAGTATTTT
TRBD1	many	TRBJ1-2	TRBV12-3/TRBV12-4	CASSRGQQGASGGYTF	TGTGCCAGCAGTCGGGGCCAACAGGGGGCGAGCGGAGGCTACACCTTC
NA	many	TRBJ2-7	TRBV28	CASSFGYPYEQYF	TGTGCCAGCAGTTTCGGGTACCCCTACGAGCAGTACTTC
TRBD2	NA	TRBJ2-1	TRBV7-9	CASSPSGALSGGFF	TGTGCCAGCAGCCCGAGCGGTGCGTTGTCGGGGGGGTTCTTC
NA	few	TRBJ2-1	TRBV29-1	CSVGRQVYNEQFF	TGCAGCGTTGGACGTCAGGTCTACAATGAGCAGTTCTTC
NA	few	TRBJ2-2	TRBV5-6	CASSLVSLYTGELFF	TGTGCCAGCAGCTTGGTGTCCCTTTACACCGGGGAGCTGTTTTTT
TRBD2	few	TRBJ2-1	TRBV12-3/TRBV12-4	CASSWYGLSGKRNEQFF	TGTGCCAGCAGTTGGTATGGCCTTAGCGGGAAGCGCAATGAGCAGTTCTTC
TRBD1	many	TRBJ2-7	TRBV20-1	CSAKQGLIYEQYF	TGCAGTGCGAAACAGGGGCTAATCTACGAGCAGTACTTC
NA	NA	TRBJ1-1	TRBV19	CASSMYSNTEAFF	TGTGCCAGTAGTATGTACTCCAACACTGAAGCTTTCTTT
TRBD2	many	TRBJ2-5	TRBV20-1	CSASRLAGGQETQYF	TGCAGTGCTAGTAGACTAGCGGGGGGCCAAGAGACCCAGTACTTC
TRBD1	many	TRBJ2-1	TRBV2	CASRGQGTYNEQFF	TGTGCCAGCAGGGGACAGGGGACCTACAATGAGCAGTTCTTC
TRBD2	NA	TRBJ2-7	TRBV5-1	CASSLGVGLAGGEQYF	TGCGCCAGCAGCTTGGGCGTGGGACTAGCGGGAGGCGAGCAGTACTTC
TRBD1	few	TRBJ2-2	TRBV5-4	CASSHQTGDAGELFF	TGTGCCAGCAGCCACCAGACAGGGGACGCCGGGGAGCTGTTTTTT
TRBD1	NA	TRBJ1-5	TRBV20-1	CSAPSRAGGSSNQPQHF	TGCAGTGCCCCGAGTCGGGCAGGGGGCTCTAGCAATCAGCCCCAGCATTTT
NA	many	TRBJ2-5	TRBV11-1	CASSLIASLGSLETQYF	TGTGCCAGCAGCTTAATAGCCTCATTGGGGTCGTTGGAGACCCAGTACTTC
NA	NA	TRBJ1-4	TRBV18	CASSPAGRRSEKLFF	TGTGCCAGCTCACCCGCGGGTCGTCGCAGTGAAAAACTGTTTTTT
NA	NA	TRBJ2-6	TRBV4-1	CASSQDDSPLSGANVLTF	TGCGCCAGCAGCCAAGATGACAGTCCCCTCTCTGGGGCCAACGTCCTGACTTTC
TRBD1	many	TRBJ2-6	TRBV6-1	CASRQLRQGVKSGANVLTF	TGTGCCAGCAGACAACTCAGACAGGGGGTTAAGTCCGGGGCCAACGTCCTGACTTTC
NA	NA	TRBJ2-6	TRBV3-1	CASSQEVAETSGANVLTF	TGTGCCAGCAGCCAAGAGGTAGCGGAGACCTCTGGGGCCAACGTCCTGACTTTC
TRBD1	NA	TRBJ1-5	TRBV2	CVSSGTGRGNQPQHF	TGTGTCAGCAGTGGGACAGGCCGAGGCAATCAGCCCCAGCATTTT
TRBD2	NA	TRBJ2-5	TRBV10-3	CAIRSGSLKTQYF	TGTGCCATCAGGAGCGGGAGTTTGAAGACCCAGTACTTC
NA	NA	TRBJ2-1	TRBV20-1	CSARRLRHEQFF	TGCAGTGCTCGGAGACTGAGGCATGAGCAGTTCTTC
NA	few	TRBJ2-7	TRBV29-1	CSVGQVGSEQYF	TGCAGCGTTGGACAGGTAGGGAGCGAGCAGTACTTC
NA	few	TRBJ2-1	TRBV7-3	CASSPLGGYNEQFF	TGTGCCAGCAGCCCCCTAGGGGGCTACAATGAGCAGTTCTTC
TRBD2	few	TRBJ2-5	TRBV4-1	CASSLILAGGPETQYF	TGCGCCAGCAGCCTTATCCTAGCGGGAGGGCCAGAGACCCAGTACTTC
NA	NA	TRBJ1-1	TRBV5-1	CASSLEGGPGTEAFF	TGCGCCAGCAGCTTGGAAGGAGGACCAGGCACTGAAGCTTTCTTT
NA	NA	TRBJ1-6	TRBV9	CASSLTERPGGNSPLHF	TGTGCCAGCAGCTTAACTGAGAGGCCGGGGGGTAATTCACCCCTCCACTTT
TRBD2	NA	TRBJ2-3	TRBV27	CASSLRSSGRPDTQYF	TGTGCCAGCAGTTTACGGTCTAGCGGGAGGCCGGATACGCAGTATTTT
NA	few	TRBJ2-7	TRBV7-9	CASSLEALGSSYEQYF	TGTGCCAGCAGCTTAGAGGCGCTAGGGAGCTCCTACGAGCAGTACTTC
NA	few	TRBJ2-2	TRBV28	CASSLRMAGELFF	TGTGCCAGCAGTCTCAGGATGGCTGGGGAGCTGTTTTTT
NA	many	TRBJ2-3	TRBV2	CASSEELASSTDTQYF	TGTGCCAGCAGTGAAGAGCTAGCCTCTAGCACAGATACGCAGTATTTT
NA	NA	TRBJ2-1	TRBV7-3	CASSSPGRLGGNEQFF	TGTGCCAGCAGCTCCCCCGGGCGGCTCGGGGGCAATGAGCAGTTCTTC
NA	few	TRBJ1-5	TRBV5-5	CASSSALLDGNQPQHF	TGTGCCAGCAGCTCAGCTTTGTTGGACGGGAATCAGCCCCAGCATTTT
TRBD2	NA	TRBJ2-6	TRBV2	CASRGLAGISGTNVLTF	TGTGCCAGCAGGGGACTAGCTGGAATCTCTGGGACCAACGTCCTGACTTTC
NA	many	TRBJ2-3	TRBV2	CASSEAPGTRTDTQYF	TGTGCCAGCAGTGAAGCCCCCGGGACACGCACAGATACGCAGTATTTT
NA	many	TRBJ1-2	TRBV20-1	CSIYREGYTF	TGCAGTATCTACAGGGAAGGCTACACCTTC
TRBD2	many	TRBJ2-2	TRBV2	CASTLFPGLGRVNTGELFF	TGTGCCAGCACCTTATTTCCGGGACTAGGACGGGTTAACACCGGGGAGCTGTTTTTT
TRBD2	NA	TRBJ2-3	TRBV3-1	CASSQLGTSGRDTQYF	TGTGCCAGCAGCCAGCTGGGGACTAGCGGGAGAGATACGCAGTATTTT
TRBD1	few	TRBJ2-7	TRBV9	CASSSGQGVSYEQYF	TGTGCCAGCAGCTCTGGACAGGGGGTCTCCTACGAGCAGTACTTC
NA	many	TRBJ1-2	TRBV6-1	CASREWGDYGYTF	TGTGCCAGCAGGGAGTGGGGTGACTATGGCTACACCTTC
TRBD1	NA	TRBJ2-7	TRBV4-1	CASSQSGQGANEQYF	TGCGCCAGCAGCCAAAGTGGGCAGGGGGCCAACGAGCAGTACTTC
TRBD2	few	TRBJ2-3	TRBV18	CASSPSPKREGRDTQYF	TGTGCCAGCTCACCATCACCCAAGCGGGAGGGCCGAGATACGCAGTATTTT
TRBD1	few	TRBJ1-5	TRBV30	CACATGLNQPQHF	TGTGCCTGCGCGACAGGGCTCAATCAGCCCCAGCATTTT
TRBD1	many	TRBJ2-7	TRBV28	CASRLLDRGHEQYF	TGTGCCAGCAGACTATTGGACAGGGGCCACGAGCAGTACTTC
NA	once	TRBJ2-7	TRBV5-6	CASSSWWQGSDSYEQYF	TGTGCCAGCAGCTCCTGGTGGCAGGGGAGCGATTCCTACGAGCAGTACTTC